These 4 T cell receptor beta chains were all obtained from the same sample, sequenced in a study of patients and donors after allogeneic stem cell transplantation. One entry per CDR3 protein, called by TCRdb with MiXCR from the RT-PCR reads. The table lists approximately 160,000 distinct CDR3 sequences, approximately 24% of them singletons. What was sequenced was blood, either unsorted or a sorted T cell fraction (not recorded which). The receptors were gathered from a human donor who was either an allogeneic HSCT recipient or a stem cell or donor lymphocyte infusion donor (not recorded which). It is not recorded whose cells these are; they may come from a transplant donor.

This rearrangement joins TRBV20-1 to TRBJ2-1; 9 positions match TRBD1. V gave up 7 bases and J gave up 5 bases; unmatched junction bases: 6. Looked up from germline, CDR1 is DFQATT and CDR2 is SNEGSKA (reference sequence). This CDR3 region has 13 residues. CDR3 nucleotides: TGCAGTGTTCGACAGGGGGTCAACAATGAGCAGTTCTTC. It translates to CSVRQGVNNEQFF.

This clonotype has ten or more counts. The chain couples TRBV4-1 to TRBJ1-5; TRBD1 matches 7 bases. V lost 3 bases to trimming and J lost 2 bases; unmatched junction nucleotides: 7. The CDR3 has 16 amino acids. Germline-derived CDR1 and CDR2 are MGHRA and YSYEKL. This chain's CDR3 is CASSHGTGERNQPQHF. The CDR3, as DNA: TGCGCCAGCAGCCACGGCACAGGGGAACGCAATCAGCCCCAGCATTTT.

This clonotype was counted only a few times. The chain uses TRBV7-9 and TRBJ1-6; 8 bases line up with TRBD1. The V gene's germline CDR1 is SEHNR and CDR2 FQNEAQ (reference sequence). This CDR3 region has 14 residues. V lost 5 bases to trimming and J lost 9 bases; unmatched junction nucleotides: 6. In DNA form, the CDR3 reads TGTGCCAGCAGCCGAGGACAGGGTAGTTCACCCCTCCACTTT. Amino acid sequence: CASSRGQGSSPLHF.

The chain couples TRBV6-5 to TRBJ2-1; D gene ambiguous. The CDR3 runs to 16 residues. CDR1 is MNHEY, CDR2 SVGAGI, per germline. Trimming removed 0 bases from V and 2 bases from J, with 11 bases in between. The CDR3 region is CASSYSAAPAYNEQFF. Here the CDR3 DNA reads TGTGCCAGCAGTTACTCGGCCGCACCGGCCTACAATGAGCAGTTCTTC.